A selection of T cell receptor beta chains follows, all from one sample in a study of regulatory T cells in long-lasting Graves disease. TCRdb processed the multiplex PCR reads anew with MiXCR; each CDR3 protein has one entry. The sample lists 360,000 or so distinct CDR3 sequences; roughly 24% were seen once. The source material was peripheral blood mononuclear cells (PBMCs), sampled when the disease was refractory, from a patient treated with antithyroid drugs. The origin of the receptors is a woman in her thirties or forties with Graves disease. Both conserved end residues are part of each CDR3. Fields, in order: D gene, clone size, J gene, V gene, CDR3 length, CDR3 protein, CDR3 DNA. A D gene is named only where the DNA matches it firmly. The size field is filled for only some rows; it gives once, few, many or a size class.

>-|-|TRBJ2-7|TRBV27|15
CASSLSWDGTYEQYF
TGTGCCAGCAGTTTATCATGGGACGGTACCTACGAGCAGTACTTC
>-|-|TRBJ1-6|TRBV20-1|13
CSAAGRNNSPLHF
TGCAGTGCCGCGGGACGGAATAATTCACCCCTCCACTTT
>-|many|TRBJ2-7|TRBV12-3/TRBV12-4|12
CASSPQPYEQYF
TGTGCCAGCAGTCCGCAGCCCTACGAGCAGTACTTC
>-|many|TRBJ1-1|TRBV19|14
CASRLFFGNTEAFF
TGTGCCAGTAGGCTGTTTTTCGGGAACACTGAAGCTTTCTTT
>TRBD1|many|TRBJ2-7|TRBV28|15
CASSPGQGDKYEQYF
TGTGCCAGCAGTCCTGGACAGGGGGACAAGTACGAGCAGTACTTC
>-|many|TRBJ2-5|TRBV2|14
CASTGFTSTETQYF
TGTGCCAGCACCGGGTTCACAAGTACGGAGACCCAGTACTTC
>TRBD1|few|TRBJ2-7|TRBV28|16
CASSLDPGQGSYEQYF
TGTGCCAGCAGCTTAGACCCGGGACAGGGCTCCTACGAGCAGTACTTC
>-|few|TRBJ2-2|TRBV20-1|11
CSASSAGELFF
TGCAGTGCTAGTTCAGCCGGGGAGCTGTTTTTT
>TRBD2|-|TRBJ2-7|TRBV28|16
CASSQAASGRTHEQYF
TGTGCCAGCAGCCAAGCCGCTAGCGGGAGAACCCACGAGCAGTACTTC
>TRBD1|once|TRBJ2-3|TRBV28|16
CASSPARDRYKDTQYF
TGTGCCAGCAGCCCTGCTCGGGACAGGTACAAAGATACGCAGTATTTT
>TRBD2|-|TRBJ2-7|TRBV7-2|16
CASSLGLAGGLSPGTF
TGTGCCAGCAGCCTAGGACTAGCGGGAGGTCTTTCCCCTGGGACGTTC
>-|-|TRBJ2-5|TRBV14|14
CASSHLGSQETQYF
TGTGCCAGCAGCCATCTCGGGTCCCAAGAGACCCAGTACTTC
>TRBD2|many|TRBJ2-7|TRBV2|14
CASSDSGRPYEQYF
TGTGCCAGCAGTGACAGCGGGAGGCCCTACGAGCAGTACTTC
>-|few|TRBJ1-2|TRBV7-9|16
CASSLDAFTANYGYTF
TGTGCCAGCAGCTTAGACGCCTTCACAGCTAACTATGGCTACACCTTC
>TRBD2|-|TRBJ2-1|TRBV6-2/TRBV6-3|16
CASIHAGLAHRNEQFF
TGTGCCAGCATCCATGCGGGACTAGCTCATAGGAATGAGCAGTTCTTC
>TRBD2|few|TRBJ2-5|TRBV7-9|14
CASSNSGGQETQYF
TGTGCCAGCAGCAACAGCGGGGGCCAAGAGACCCAGTACTTC
>TRBD2|once|TRBJ2-5|TRBV5-1|14
CASTLAGGQETQYF
TGCGCCAGCACCTTAGCGGGGGGCCAAGAGACCCAGTACTTC
>-|-|TRBJ1-5|TRBV30|15
CAWSSLGGRNQPQHF
TGTGCCTGGAGTTCCCTGGGGGGGCGGAATCAGCCCCAGCATTTT
>TRBD2|few|TRBJ2-1|TRBV28|14
CASRGAGLLNEQFF
TGTGCCAGCAGAGGAGCGGGACTCCTCAATGAGCAGTTCTTC
>-|few|TRBJ2-1|TRBV29-1|13
CSVGLASYNEQFF
TGCAGCGTTGGGCTAGCCTCCTACAATGAGCAGTTCTTC
>-|many|TRBJ2-2|TRBV2|13
CASRPDSAGELFF
TGTGCCAGCAGACCGGACAGTGCCGGGGAGCTGTTTTTT
>TRBD1|few|TRBJ2-7|TRBV5-1|15
CASSFRDRGSYEQYF
TGCGCCAGCAGCTTCCGGGACAGGGGCTCCTACGAGCAGTACTTC
>TRBD1|-|TRBJ2-5|TRBV12-3/TRBV12-4|15
CASRSGTVNQETQYF
TGTGCCAGCAGATCCGGGACAGTAAACCAAGAGACCCAGTACTTC
>-|few|TRBJ1-1|TRBV19|17
CASSIVTGAAARTEAFF
TGTGCCAGTAGTATAGTAACGGGGGCCGCCGCACGGACTGAAGCTTTCTTT
>TRBD1|few|TRBJ2-2|TRBV20-1|15
CSARIEDRGLGELFF
TGCAGTGCTCGGATCGAGGACAGGGGGCTCGGGGAGCTGTTTTTT
>-|-|TRBJ2-7|TRBV7-9|14
CASSPSLEAYEQYF
TGTGCCAGCAGCCCGTCCTTGGAAGCCTACGAGCAGTACTTC
>TRBD2|few|TRBJ2-2|TRBV19|15
CASTPSGSSTGELFF
TGTGCCAGTACCCCTAGCGGGTCCAGCACCGGGGAGCTGTTTTTT
>-|-|TRBJ1-1|TRBV5-1|14
CASSSGTMGTEAFF
TGCGCCAGCAGTTCGGGGACAATGGGAACTGAAGCTTTCTTT
>-|many|TRBJ1-5|TRBV29-1|15
CSDAGSRYSNQPQHF
TGCAGCGACGCGGGGAGCCGATATAGCAATCAGCCCCAGCATTTT
>TRBD1|many|TRBJ1-1|TRBV12-3/TRBV12-4|13
CASSLRRQGVTFF
TGTGCCAGCAGTCTCCGCCGACAGGGAGTGACTTTCTTT
>-|few|TRBJ1-5|TRBV19|15
CASTKGDYSNQPQHF
TGTGCCAGTACGAAGGGGGACTATAGCAATCAGCCCCAGCATTTT
>-|-|TRBJ1-5|TRBV20-1|11
CSALNNQPQHF
TGCAGTGCCCTCAATAATCAGCCCCAGCATTTT
>-|few|TRBJ1-4|TRBV19|16
CASANGGRKQGEKLFF
TGTGCCAGTGCCAATGGAGGACGGAAGCAGGGTGAAAAACTGTTTTTT
>-|many|TRBJ1-4|TRBV6-5|16
CASSYDYSATNEKLFF
TGTGCCAGCAGTTACGATTATTCGGCAACTAATGAAAAACTGTTTTTT
>-|few|TRBJ2-2|TRBV7-9|14
CASTKKSQDGELFF
TGTGCCAGCACCAAAAAATCCCAGGACGGGGAGCTGTTTTTT
>TRBD2|few|TRBJ2-2|TRBV6-1|17
CASSLLTSGKNTGELFF
TGTGCCAGCAGCCTTCTGACTAGCGGGAAAAACACCGGGGAGCTGTTTTTT
>-|many|TRBJ1-1|TRBV20-1|11
CPVVRYTEAFF
TGCCCTGTGGTCCGATACACTGAAGCTTTCTTT
>-|many|TRBJ1-6|TRBV10-3|13
CAISELGGGSLHF
TGTGCCATCAGTGAATTGGGTGGAGGATCCCTCCACTTT
>TRBD2|many|TRBJ2-5|TRBV20-1|16
CSGGGWGLVGQETQYF
TGCAGTGGGGGGGGGTGGGGGTTAGTTGGCCAAGAGACCCAGTACTTC
>-|many|TRBJ2-7|TRBV5-1|13
CASSKSSSYEQYF
TGCGCCAGCAGCAAAAGCAGCTCCTACGAGCAGTACTTC
>TRBD2|few|TRBJ2-7|TRBV20-1|17
CSAPDRARTSGFYEQYF
TGCAGTGCACCGGACAGGGCCCGGACTAGCGGGTTCTACGAGCAGTACTTC
>TRBD1|-|TRBJ1-1|TRBV30|15
CAWKRDRAMNTEAFF
TGTGCCTGGAAGCGGGACAGGGCCATGAACACTGAAGCTTTCTTT
>TRBD2|many|TRBJ2-1|TRBV28|16
CASSLTGSGNYNEQFF
TGTGCCAGCAGTCTAACGGGGAGCGGGAATTACAATGAGCAGTTCTTC
>-|-|TRBJ2-2|TRBV24-1|18
CATSVNPPGPYYTGELFF
TGTGCCACCAGTGTCAACCCGCCAGGGCCCTATTACACCGGGGAGCTGTTTTTT
>-|-|TRBJ2-1|TRBV9|13
CASSVGGDNEQFF
TGTGCCAGCAGCGTAGGCGGAGACAATGAGCAGTTCTTC